This passage covers 21 T cell receptor beta chains from one sample sequenced in a study of siplizumab effects on memory and regulatory T cells. Assay used: immunoSEQ multiplex PCR; TCRdb lists only in-frame clones, some missing. The table includes some 100,000 clones, more than 95% detected once. The sequencing sample was made of naive CD4+ T cells sorted from blood. The receptors shown here come from a human donor in good health.

The V and J genes are TRBV10-3 and TRBJ2-3; 8 bases fit TRBD1. This CDR3 comprises 13 residues. Germline V gene lookup returns CDR1 ENHRY and CDR2 SYGVKD. V lost 10 bases to trimming and J lost 3 bases; unmatched junction nucleotides: 6. Written as DNA, the CDR3 is TGTGCCACGTACGACAGGGGTACAGATACGCAGTATTTT. Translating it yields CATYDRGTDTQYF.

A note on this clone: A read error may account for a junction end that differs from germline. This chain connects TRBV7-9 to TRBJ2-1; D may be TRBD2 (6 bases). The CDR3 has 11 amino acids. The germline V gene has CDR1 SEHNR and CDR2 FQNEAQ (reference sequence). The CDR3 region is CASTVGGERVF. CDR3 coding DNA: TGTGCCAGCACCGTTGGGGGTGAGCGGGTCTTC.

V is TRBV5-1 and J is TRBJ2-1, with 14 bases identical to TRBD2. Looked up from germline, CDR1 is SGHRS and CDR2 is YFSETQ. The CDR3 runs to 18 residues. V shed 4 bases and J 5 bases; nucleotides not matched to a gene: 11. The CDR3 loop reads CASSPRLAGGKYNNEQFF. DNA of the CDR3: TGCGCCAGCAGCCCACGACTAGCGGGGGGGAAGTACAACAATGAGCAGTTCTTC.

CDR3 residues: CASSFVSHAEQYF. The CDR3 coding sequence is TGTGCCAGCAGCTTCGTCAGTCACGCCGAGCAGTACTTC. The chain is built from TRBV11-3 and TRBJ2-7; D gene uncertain. Per the germline V gene, CDR1 is SGHNT and CDR2 is YENEEA. V was clipped by 3 bases and J by 6 bases, with 12 bases between them. The CDR3 is 13 amino acids.

This rearrangement joins TRBV7-7 to TRBJ2-1; 12 nucleotides align to TRBD1. The CDR3 is 17 residues long. Germline CDR1 is SSHAT and CDR2 is FNYEAQ (reference sequence). Trimming cost V 4 bases and J 7 bases; bases outside gene matches: 11. CDR3 region: CASSSIPGQGALNEQFF. Here the CDR3 DNA reads TGTGCCAGCAGCTCGATCCCGGGACAGGGGGCGCTGAATGAGCAGTTCTTC.

About this clone itself: Other DNA sequences in the sample encode the same CDR3. V and J are TRBV5-1 and TRBJ2-7; TRBD1 agrees at 7 bases. This CDR3 has 13 amino acids. The V gene's germline CDR1 is SGHRS and CDR2 YFSETQ. Germline trimming cut 0 bases from V and 3 bases from J; bases unmatched to any gene: 0. The CDR3 bases are TGCGCCAGCAGCTTGGACAGGGGCTACGAGCAGTACTTC. Translation: CASSLDRGYEQYF.

V gene TRBV27 combines with J gene TRBJ1-5, with D possibly matching TRBD1 (5 bases). There are 14 residues in the CDR3. Germline assignment: CDR1 MNHEY and CDR2 SMNVEV (reference sequence). Trimming stripped 6 bases from V and 1 base from J, with 10 bases between. CDR3 loop: CASSLRDSNQPQHF. The CDR3 region has the DNA TGTGCCAGCAGCCTCCGGGACAGCAATCAGCCCCAGCATTTT.

The chain combines TRBV7-3 with TRBJ2-3; no reliable D call. CDR3 size: 14 residues. Trimming took off 1 base at V and 3 bases at J, with 8 bases between the two ends. Per the germline V gene, CDR1 is SGHTA and CDR2 is FQGTGA. The CDR3 loop reads CASSLNGITDTQYF. For the CDR3, the DNA is TGTGCCAGCAGCTTAAATGGTATTACAGATACGCAGTATTTT.

This chain joins TRBV7-2 and TRBJ2-5, with TRBD2 identical over 8 bases. Per germline, CDR1 SGHTA and CDR2 FQGNSA. The CDR3 has 15 residues. Unmatched junction bases numbered 6, after V lost 5 bases and J lost 1 base. In DNA form, the CDR3 reads TGTGCCAGCAGCCCCGATAGCGGGGTCCAAGAGACCCAGTACTTC. Its translation: CASSPDSGVQETQYF.

The genes are TRBV7-9 and TRBJ1-5; D is unresolved. V was cut by 4 bases and J by 0 bases, with 10 bases left in between. This CDR3 comprises 15 residues. The germline V gene encodes CDR1 SEHNR and CDR2 FQNEAQ (reference sequence). This chain's CDR3 is CASSSWSGSNQPQHF. The CDR3 nucleotides are TGTGCCAGCAGCTCCTGGTCGGGTAGCAATCAGCCCCAGCATTTT.

This clone was detected only once. The chain couples TRBV21-1 to TRBJ1-1. TRBV21-1 is designated a pseudogene. This CDR3 has 16 residues. CDR3 coding DNA: TGTGCCAGCAGCGGCGATCATATGGGAGGTGAAACTGAAGCTTTCTTT. Residues: CASSGDHMGGETEAFF.

The chain uses TRBV13 and TRBJ2-1; D gene uncertain. The V gene's germline CDR1 is PRHDT and CDR2 FYEKMQ (reference sequence). Trimming left V 1 base short and J 5 bases short, with 18 bases between. CDR3 length equals 17 residues. CDR3 nucleotide sequence: TGTGCCAGCAGCTTAGTTCGCCATGGTCGTTGGGACAATGAGCAGTTCTTC. This gives the protein CASSLVRHGRWDNEQFF.

This clone appeared once. V gene TRBV7-2 combines with J gene TRBJ2-5; possible D gene TRBD2, 5 bases. With 5 bases removed from V and 4 bases from J, the gap between germline ends came to 11 bases. This CDR3 region has 13 residues. The germline V gene has CDR1 SGHTA and CDR2 FQGNSA. CDR3 coding DNA: TGTGCCAGCAGCCTAATTGGAGGAGAGACCCAGTACTTC. Its protein product is CASSLIGGETQYF.

The chain links TRBV25-1 to TRBJ2-4; no firm D call. Trimming removed 3 bases at V and 8 bases at J, with 14 bases between. The germline gives CDR1 MGHDK, CDR2 SYGVNS. This CDR3 has 14 residues. CDR3 region: CASSEPSPRDIQYF. The CDR3 DNA sequence: TGTGCCAGCAGTGAGCCCAGCCCCAGAGACATTCAGTACTTC. Combining the CDR3 with reference TRBV25-1 and TRBJ2-4 gives the whole variable domain EADIYQTPRYLVIGTGKKITLECSQTMGHDKMYWYQQDPGMELHLIHYSYGVNSTEKGDLSSESTVSRIRTEHFPLTLESARPSHTSQYLCASSEPSPRDIQYFGAGTRLSVL.

This chain joins TRBV2 and TRBJ2-2, with 13 positions matching TRBD2. The germline V gene has CDR1 SNHLY and CDR2 FYNNEI. J was trimmed by 0 bases and V by 7 bases; bases with no gene match: 8. CDR3 length equals 18 residues. CDR3 sequence (DNA): TGTGCCAGCAAAACCGGACTAGCGGGGGACTCGAACACCGGGGAGCTGTTTTTT. It codes for CASKTGLAGDSNTGELFF.

CDR3 sequence: CASSSGGQGKGSEQYF. The CDR3 nucleotides are TGCGCCAGCAGCTCAGGGGGACAGGGTAAAGGTTCCGAGCAGTACTTC. The chain recombines TRBV5-1 with TRBJ2-7; 9 nucleotides align to TRBD1. The CDR3 is made up of 16 amino acids. V trimming: 3 bases; J trimming: 6 bases; junction bases outside the gene matches: 13. Germline V gene sequence: CDR1 SGHRS, CDR2 YFSETQ.

V and J are TRBV7-9 and TRBJ2-1, with D tentatively TRBD2 (5 bases). The germline V and J ends were trimmed by 1 base and 0 bases, with 10 bases remaining between them. The CDR3 totals 16 residues. From germline, CDR1 is SEHNR and CDR2 FQNEAQ (reference sequence). The CDR3 sequence: CASSLDLTSSYNEQFF. DNA of the CDR3: TGTGCCAGCAGCTTAGACCTAACTAGCTCCTACAATGAGCAGTTCTTC.

V usage is TRBV10-1 and J usage is TRBJ2-1; no clear D gene. V lost 2 bases and J 9 bases, leaving 11 bases between the germline ends. Germline values: CDR1 WNHNN, CDR2 SYGVQD (reference sequence). The CDR3 is 13 amino acids. CDR3 sequence: CASSEIRAGEQFF. The CDR3 coding sequence is TGCGCCAGCAGTGAGATTCGGGCAGGTGAGCAGTTCTTC.

The V gene is TRBV6-5, the J gene TRBJ2-6, with a weak D call TRBD2 (6 bases). Deletions cut 2 bases from V and 3 bases from J, with 8 bases between. The V gene's germline CDR1 is MNHEY and CDR2 SVGAGI. The CDR3 has 15 amino acids. CDR3 residues: CASSYAGSGANVLTF. The DNA for the CDR3 is TGTGCCAGCAGTTACGCCGGGAGTGGGGCCAACGTCCTGACTTTC.

The chain uses TRBV4-1 and TRBJ1-2; 7 positions match TRBD1. V trimming: 6 bases; J trimming: 0 bases; junction bases outside the gene matches: 13. This CDR3 has 17 residues. Germline assignment: CDR1 MGHRA and CDR2 YSYEKL. This CDR3 reads CASRHPARGGTNYGYTF. The CDR3 DNA is TGCGCCAGCAGACATCCGGCCAGAGGGGGCACTAACTATGGCTACACCTTC.

The gene calls are TRBV7-3 and TRBJ2-3, with 9 bases aligning to TRBD2. This CDR3 has 17 amino acids. Germline trimming cut 0 bases from V and 1 base from J; bases unmatched to any gene: 5. Germline V gives CDR1 SGHTA, CDR2 FQGTGA. The CDR3 sequence: CASSLTGQRGGTDTQYF. CDR3 in DNA: TGTGCCAGCAGCTTAACGGGGCAGCGGGGGGGCACAGATACGCAGTATTTT.